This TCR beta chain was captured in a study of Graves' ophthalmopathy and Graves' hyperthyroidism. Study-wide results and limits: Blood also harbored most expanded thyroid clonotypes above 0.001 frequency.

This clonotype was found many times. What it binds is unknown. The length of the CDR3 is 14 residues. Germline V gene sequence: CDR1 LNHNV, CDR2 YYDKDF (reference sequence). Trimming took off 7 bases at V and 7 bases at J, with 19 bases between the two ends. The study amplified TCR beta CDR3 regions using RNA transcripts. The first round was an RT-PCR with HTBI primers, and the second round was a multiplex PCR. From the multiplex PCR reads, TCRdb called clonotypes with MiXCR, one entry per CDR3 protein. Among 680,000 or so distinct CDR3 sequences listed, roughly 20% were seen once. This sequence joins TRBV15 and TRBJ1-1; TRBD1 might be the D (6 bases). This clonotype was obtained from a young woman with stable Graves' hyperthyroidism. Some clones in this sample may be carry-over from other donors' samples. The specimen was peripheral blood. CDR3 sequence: CATNNGQSHSEAFF. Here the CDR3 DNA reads TGTGCCACCAACAATGGACAGTCCCATAGTGAAGCTTTCTTT.